This T cell receptor beta chain originates from a study of blood T cell repertoires in COVID-19. The overall study: Samples taken during acute and convalescent COVID-19 were collected in the United States, Italy and Spain. T cells, B-cell-depleted T cells, or PBMCs provided the cDNA or gDNA that served as material.

Trimming cost V 7 bases and J 0 bases; bases outside gene matches: 6. The CDR3 is 15 amino acids. Germline loops: CDR1 SGHTA, CDR2 FQGNSA. In the study's own analysis: Quantification of nucleated cells was approximated via reference gene primer amplification. Generated by immunoSEQ multiplex PCR, the TCRdb table keeps only in-frame clones and is missing some. Clone size and V and J calls were adopted from that table, with D and trimming inferred from the DNA. The profile shows about 110,000 clones, 75% to 90% of them singletons. The receptor's source is a woman over 75 with acute or convalescent COVID-19. Sequenced input: peripheral blood. The gene calls are TRBV7-2 and TRBJ1-5; 7 bases match TRBD1. The CDR3 coding sequence is TGTGCCAGCAATCGGGACAGCCTTAGCAATCAGCCCCAGCATTTT. Translated, it gives CASNRDSLSNQPQHF.